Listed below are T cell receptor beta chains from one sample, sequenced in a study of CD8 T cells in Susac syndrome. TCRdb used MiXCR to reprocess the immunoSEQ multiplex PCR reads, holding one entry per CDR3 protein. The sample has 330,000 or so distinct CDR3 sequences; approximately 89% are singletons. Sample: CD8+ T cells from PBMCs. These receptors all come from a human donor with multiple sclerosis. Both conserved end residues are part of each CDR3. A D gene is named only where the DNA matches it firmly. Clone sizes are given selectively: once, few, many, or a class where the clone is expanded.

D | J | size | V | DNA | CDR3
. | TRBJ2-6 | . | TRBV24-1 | TGTGCCACCAGTGGTTGGGGGGTTGGGGCCAACGTCCTGACTTTC | CATSGWGVGANVLTF
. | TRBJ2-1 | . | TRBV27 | TGTGCCAGCAGCCCGACAGAATACAATGAGCAGTTCTTC | CASSPTEYNEQFF
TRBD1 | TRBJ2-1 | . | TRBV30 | TGTGCCTGGAGTGGAGACAGGGGTTTCAATGAGCAGTTCTTC | CAWSGDRGFNEQFF
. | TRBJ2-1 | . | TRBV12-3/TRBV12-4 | TGTGCCAGCAGTGGTAGCGTTGAGCAGTTCTTC | CASSGSVEQFF
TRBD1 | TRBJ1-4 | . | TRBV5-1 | TGCGCCAGCAGCTTGTACACAGGGGACGAAAAACTGTTTTTT | CASSLYTGDEKLFF
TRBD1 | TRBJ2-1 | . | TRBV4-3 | TGCGCCAGCAGCCAATCCGGACAGGGGGTTTACAATGAGCAGTTCTTC | CASSQSGQGVYNEQFF
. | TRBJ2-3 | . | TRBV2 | TGTGCCAGCAGTAGGCTTACTAGCACAGATACGCAGTATTTT | CASSRLTSTDTQYF
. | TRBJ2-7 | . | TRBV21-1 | TGTGCCAGCAGCAACCGGGGTCTCTACGAGCAGTACTTC | CASSNRGLYEQYF
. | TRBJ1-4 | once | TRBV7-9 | TGTGCCAGCAGCGGACAGCTGATTGAAAAACTGTTTTTT | CASSGQLIEKLFF
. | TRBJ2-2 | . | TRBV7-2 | TGTGCCAGCAGTCTCGCCTCTATGGACAGGAACACCGGGGAGCTGTTTTTT | CASSLASMDRNTGELFF